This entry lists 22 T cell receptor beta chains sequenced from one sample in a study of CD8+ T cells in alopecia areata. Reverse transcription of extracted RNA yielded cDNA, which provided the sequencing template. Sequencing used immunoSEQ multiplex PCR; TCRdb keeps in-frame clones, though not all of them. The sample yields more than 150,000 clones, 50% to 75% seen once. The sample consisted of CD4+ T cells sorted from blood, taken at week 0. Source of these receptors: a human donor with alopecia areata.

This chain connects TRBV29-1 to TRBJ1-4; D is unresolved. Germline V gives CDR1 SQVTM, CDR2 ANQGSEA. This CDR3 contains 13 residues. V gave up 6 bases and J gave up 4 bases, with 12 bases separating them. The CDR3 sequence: CSVGLPLNEKLFF. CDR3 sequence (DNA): TGCAGCGTCGGGCTTCCGCTTAATGAAAAACTGTTTTTT.

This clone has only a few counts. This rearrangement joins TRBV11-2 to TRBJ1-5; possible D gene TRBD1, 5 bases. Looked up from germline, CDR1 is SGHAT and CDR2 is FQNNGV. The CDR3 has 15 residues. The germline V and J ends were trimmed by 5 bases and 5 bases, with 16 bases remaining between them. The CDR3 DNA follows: TGTGCCAGCAGCCAACGGCAGGGAGACGATCAGCCCCAGCATTTT. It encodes CASSQRQGDDQPQHF.

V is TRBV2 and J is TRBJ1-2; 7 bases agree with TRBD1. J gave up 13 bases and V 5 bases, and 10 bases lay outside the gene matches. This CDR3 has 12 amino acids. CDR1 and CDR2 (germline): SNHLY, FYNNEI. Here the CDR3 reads CASSPSRQGPTF. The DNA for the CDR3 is TGTGCCAGCAGTCCTTCAAGACAGGGCCCCACCTTC.

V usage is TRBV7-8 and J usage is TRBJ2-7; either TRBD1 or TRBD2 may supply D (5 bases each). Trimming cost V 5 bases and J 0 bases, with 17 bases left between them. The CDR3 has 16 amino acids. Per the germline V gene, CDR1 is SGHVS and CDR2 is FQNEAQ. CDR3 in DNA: TGTGCCAGCAGCCCATCATGGGACGGTAGCTCCTACGAGCAGTACTTC. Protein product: CASSPSWDGSSYEQYF. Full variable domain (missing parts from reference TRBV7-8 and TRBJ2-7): GAGVSQSPRYKVAKRGQDVALRCDPISGHVSLFWYQQALGQGPEFLTYFQNEAQLDKSGLPSDRFFAERPEGSVSTLKIQRTQQEDSAVYLCASSPSWDGSSYEQYFGPGTRLTVT.

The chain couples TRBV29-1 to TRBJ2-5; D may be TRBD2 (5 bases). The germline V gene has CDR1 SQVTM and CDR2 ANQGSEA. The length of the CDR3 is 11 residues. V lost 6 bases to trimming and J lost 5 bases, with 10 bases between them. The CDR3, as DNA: TGCAGCGTGGAGGTGGGGGAGACCCAGTACTTC. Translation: CSVEVGETQYF.

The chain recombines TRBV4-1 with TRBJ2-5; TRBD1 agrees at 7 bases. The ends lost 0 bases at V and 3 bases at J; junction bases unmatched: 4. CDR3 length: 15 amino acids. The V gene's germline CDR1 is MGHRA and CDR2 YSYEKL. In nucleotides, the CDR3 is TGCGCCAGCAGCCAAGAACAGGGGAAAGAAGAGACCCAGTACTTC. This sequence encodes CASSQEQGKEETQYF.

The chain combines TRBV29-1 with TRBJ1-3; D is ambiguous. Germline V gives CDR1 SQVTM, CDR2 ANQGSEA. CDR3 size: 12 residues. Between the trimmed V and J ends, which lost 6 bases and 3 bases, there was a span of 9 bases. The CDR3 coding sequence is TGCAGCGTGAGACCTCGTGGAAACACCATATATTTT. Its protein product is CSVRPRGNTIYF.

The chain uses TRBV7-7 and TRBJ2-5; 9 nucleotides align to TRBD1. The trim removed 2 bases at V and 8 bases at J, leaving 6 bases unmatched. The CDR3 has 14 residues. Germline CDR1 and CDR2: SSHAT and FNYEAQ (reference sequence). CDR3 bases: TGTGCCAGCAGCTTACCGGGACAGGGCGGAACCCAGTACTTC. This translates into CASSLPGQGGTQYF.

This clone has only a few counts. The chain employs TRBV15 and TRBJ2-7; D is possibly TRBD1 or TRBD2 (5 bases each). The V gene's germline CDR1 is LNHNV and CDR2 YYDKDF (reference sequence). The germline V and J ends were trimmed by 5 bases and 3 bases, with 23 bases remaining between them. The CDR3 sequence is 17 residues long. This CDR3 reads CATSGFRSAGTNYEQYF. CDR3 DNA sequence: TGTGCCACCAGCGGTTTTCGGTCGGCCGGGACCAACTACGAGCAGTACTTC.

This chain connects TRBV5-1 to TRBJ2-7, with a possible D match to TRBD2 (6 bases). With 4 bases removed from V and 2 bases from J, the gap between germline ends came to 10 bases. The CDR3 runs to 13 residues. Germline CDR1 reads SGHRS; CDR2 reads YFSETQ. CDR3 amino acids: CASSGRGTYEQYF. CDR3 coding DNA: TGCGCCAGCAGCGGCCGGGGGACCTACGAGCAGTACTTC.

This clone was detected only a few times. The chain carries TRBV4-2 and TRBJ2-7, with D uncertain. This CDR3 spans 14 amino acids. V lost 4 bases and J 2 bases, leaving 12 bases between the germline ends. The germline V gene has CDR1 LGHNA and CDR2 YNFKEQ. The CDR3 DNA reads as TGTGCCAGCAGCCTCTTAAGGGCGACCTACGAGCAGTACTTC. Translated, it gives CASSLLRATYEQYF.

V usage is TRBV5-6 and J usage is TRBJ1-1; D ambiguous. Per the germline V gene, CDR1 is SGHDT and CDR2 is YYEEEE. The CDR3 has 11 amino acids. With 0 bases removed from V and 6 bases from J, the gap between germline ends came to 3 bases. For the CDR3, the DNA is TGTGCCAGCAGCTTGGGGCCTGAAGCTTTCTTT. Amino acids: CASSLGPEAFF. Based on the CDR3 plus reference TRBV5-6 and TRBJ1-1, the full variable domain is DAGVTQSPTHLIKTRGQQVTLRCSPKSGHDTVSWYQQALGQGPQFIFQYYEEEERQRGNFPDRFSGHQFPNYSSELNVNALLLGDSALYLCASSLGPEAFFGQGTRLTVV.

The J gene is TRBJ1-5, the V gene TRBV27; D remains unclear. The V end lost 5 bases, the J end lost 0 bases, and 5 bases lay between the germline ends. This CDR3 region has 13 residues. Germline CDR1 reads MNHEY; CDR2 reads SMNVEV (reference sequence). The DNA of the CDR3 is TGTGCCAGCAGTCAGGTTAGCAATCAGCCCCAGCATTTT. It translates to CASSQVSNQPQHF.

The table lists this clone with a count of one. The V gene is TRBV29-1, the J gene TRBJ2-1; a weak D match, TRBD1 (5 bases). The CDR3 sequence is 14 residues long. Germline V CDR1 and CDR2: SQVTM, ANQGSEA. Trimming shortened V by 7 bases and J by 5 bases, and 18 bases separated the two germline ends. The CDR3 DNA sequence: TGCAGCGGAGCCACAGGCCTCTCAAACAATGAGCAGTTCTTC. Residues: CSGATGLSNNEQFF.

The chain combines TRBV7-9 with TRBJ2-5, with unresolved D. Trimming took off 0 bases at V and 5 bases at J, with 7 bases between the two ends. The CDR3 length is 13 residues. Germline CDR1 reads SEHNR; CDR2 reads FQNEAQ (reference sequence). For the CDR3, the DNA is TGTGCCAGCAGCTTAGCAGGATCCGAGACCCAGTACTTC. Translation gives CASSLAGSETQYF. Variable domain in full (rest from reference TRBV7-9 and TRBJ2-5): DTGVSQNPRHKITKRGQNVTFRCDPISEHNRLYWYRQTLGQGPEFLTYFQNEAQLEKSRLLSDRFSAERPKGSFSTLEIQRTEQGDSAMYLCASSLAGSETQYFGPGTRLLVL.

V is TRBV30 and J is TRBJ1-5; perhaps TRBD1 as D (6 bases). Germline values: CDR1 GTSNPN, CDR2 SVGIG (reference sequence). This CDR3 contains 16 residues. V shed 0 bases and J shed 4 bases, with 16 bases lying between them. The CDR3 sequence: CAWSVDSPSKNQPQHF. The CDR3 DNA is TGTGCCTGGAGTGTGGACAGCCCCAGCAAGAATCAGCCCCAGCATTTT.

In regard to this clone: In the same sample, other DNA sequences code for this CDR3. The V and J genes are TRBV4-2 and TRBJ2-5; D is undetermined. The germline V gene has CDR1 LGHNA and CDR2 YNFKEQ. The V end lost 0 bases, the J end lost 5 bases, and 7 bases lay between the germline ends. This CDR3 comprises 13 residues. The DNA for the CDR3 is TGTGCCAGCAGCCAAGAGGTAACGGAGACCCAGTACTTC. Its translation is CASSQEVTETQYF.

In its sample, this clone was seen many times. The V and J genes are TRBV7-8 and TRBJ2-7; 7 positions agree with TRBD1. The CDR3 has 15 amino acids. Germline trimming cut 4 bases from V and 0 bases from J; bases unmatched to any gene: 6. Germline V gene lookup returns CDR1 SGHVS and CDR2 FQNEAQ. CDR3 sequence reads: CASSSTTGLSYEQYF. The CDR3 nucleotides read TGTGCCAGCAGCTCCACGACAGGGCTCTCCTACGAGCAGTACTTC. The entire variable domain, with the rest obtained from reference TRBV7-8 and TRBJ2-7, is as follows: GAGVSQSPRYKVAKRGQDVALRCDPISGHVSLFWYQQALGQGPEFLTYFQNEAQLDKSGLPSDRFFAERPEGSVSTLKIQRTQQEDSAVYLCASSSTTGLSYEQYFGPGTRLTVT.

CDR3: CASSLPLEWGGELFF. The DNA of the CDR3 is TGTGCCAGCAGTCTACCCCTTGAGTGGGGCGGGGAGCTGTTTTTT. The V call is TRBV6-5, the J call TRBJ2-2; D is unresolved. Germline V gene lookup returns CDR1 MNHEY and CDR2 SVGAGI. The CDR3 loop spans 15 amino acids. V lost 5 bases, J lost 7 bases, and 17 bases lay in between.

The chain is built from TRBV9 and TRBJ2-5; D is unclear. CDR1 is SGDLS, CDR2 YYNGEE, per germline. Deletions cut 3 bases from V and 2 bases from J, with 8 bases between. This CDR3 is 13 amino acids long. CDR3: CASSASQQETQYF. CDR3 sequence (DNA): TGTGCCAGCAGCGCATCTCAACAAGAGACCCAGTACTTC.

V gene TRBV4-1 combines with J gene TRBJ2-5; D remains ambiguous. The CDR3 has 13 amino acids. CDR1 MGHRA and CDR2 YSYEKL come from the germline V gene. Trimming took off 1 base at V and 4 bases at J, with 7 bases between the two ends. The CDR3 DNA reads TGCGCCAGCAGCCAAGGCGGCTTAGAGACCCAGTACTTC. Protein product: CASSQGGLETQYF.

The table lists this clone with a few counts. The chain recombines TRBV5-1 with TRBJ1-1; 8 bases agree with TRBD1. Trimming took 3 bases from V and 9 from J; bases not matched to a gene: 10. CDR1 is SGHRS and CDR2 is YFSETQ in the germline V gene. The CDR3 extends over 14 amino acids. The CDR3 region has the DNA TGCGCCAGCAGCTCGAGGTTGACAGGGGATCAAGCTTTCTTT. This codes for CASSSRLTGDQAFF.